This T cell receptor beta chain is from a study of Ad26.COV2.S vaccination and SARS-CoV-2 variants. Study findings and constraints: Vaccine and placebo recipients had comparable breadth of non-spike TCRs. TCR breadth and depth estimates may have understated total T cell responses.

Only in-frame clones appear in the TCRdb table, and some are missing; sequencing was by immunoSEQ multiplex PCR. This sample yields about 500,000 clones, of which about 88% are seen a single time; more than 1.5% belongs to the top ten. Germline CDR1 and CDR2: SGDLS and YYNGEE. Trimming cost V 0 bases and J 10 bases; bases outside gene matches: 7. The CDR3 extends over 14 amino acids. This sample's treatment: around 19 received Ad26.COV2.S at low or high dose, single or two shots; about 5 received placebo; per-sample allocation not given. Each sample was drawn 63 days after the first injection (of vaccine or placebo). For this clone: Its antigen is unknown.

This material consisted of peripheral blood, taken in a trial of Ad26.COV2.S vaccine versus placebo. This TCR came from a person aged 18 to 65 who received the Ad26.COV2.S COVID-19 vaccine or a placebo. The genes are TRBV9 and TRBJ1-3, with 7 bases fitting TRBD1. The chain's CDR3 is CASSVAGTAATIYF. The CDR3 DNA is TGTGCCAGCAGCGTAGCTGGGACAGCCGCGACCATATATTTT.